This TCR beta chain was identified during a study of shared clonotypes between healthy human individuals. The CDR3 loop spans 16 amino acids. CDR1 is LNHNV and CDR2 is YYDKDF in the germline V gene (reference sequence). Trimming took 3 bases from V and 2 from J; bases not matched to a gene: 9. Sequenced by immunoSEQ multiplex PCR; TCRdb stores in-frame clones only, minus some. The table lists around 2.5 million clones, roughly 93% of them singletons. Sequencing was performed on naive CD4+ T cells from PBMCs. Stated subset: CD45RA+ positively selected. The rearrangement joins TRBV15 to TRBJ2-7; 8 bases match TRBD2. This TCR was sampled from a man in his late teens or twenties in good health. Some clones in this sample may be carry-over from other donors' samples. In DNA form, the CDR3 reads TGTGCCACCAGCAGGGATCTTGTCGGGAGGGCCTACGAGCAGTACTTC. Residues: CATSRDLVGRAYEQYF.